The following is a T cell receptor beta chain sequence with its context. This sample was included in a study of PD-L1 blockade in urothelial cancer. Across the whole study: Prior chemotherapy regimens per patient numbered 0 to 3. Blood was subjected to analysis at 3 weeks (second dose) and 6 weeks following treatment start.

This CDR3 has 12 residues. V lost 3 bases to trimming and J lost 6 bases; unmatched junction nucleotides: 4. CDR1 is SQVTM and CDR2 is ANQGSEA in the germline V gene. Each PCR reaction had synthetic TCR analog templates spiked into it. This table comes from immunoSEQ multiplex PCR, and its TCRdb copy is limited to in-frame clones, with some not included. The table has about 84,000 clones, around 76% seen once. The chain joins TRBV29-1 to TRBJ2-7, with 8 positions matching TRBD1. Sequencing used PBMCs, obtained around atezolizumab (anti-PD-L1) treatment. This TCR came from a man between 65 and 85 years old with urothelial cancer. The CDR3 sequence: CSVEQGAREQYF. The DNA of the CDR3 is TGCAGCGTTGAGCAGGGGGCACGCGAGCAGTACTTC.